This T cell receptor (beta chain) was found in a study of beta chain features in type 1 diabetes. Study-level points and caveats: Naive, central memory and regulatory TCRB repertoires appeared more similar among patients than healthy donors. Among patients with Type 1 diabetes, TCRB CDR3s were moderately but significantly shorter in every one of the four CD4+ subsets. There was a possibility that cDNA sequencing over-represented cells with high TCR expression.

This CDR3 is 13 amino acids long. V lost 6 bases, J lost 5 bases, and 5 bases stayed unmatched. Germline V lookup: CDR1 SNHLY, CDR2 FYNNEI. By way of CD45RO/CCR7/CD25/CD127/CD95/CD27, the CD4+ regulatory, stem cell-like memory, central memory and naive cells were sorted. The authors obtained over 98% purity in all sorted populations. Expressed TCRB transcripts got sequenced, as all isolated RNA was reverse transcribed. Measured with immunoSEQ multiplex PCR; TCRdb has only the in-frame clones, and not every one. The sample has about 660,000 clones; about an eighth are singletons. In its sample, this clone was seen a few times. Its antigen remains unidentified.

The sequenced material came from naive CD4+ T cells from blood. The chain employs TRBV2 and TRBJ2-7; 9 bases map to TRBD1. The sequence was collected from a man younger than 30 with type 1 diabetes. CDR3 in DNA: TGTGCCAGCAGCAGGGACAGGGCCCACGAGCAGTACTTC. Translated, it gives CASSRDRAHEQYF.